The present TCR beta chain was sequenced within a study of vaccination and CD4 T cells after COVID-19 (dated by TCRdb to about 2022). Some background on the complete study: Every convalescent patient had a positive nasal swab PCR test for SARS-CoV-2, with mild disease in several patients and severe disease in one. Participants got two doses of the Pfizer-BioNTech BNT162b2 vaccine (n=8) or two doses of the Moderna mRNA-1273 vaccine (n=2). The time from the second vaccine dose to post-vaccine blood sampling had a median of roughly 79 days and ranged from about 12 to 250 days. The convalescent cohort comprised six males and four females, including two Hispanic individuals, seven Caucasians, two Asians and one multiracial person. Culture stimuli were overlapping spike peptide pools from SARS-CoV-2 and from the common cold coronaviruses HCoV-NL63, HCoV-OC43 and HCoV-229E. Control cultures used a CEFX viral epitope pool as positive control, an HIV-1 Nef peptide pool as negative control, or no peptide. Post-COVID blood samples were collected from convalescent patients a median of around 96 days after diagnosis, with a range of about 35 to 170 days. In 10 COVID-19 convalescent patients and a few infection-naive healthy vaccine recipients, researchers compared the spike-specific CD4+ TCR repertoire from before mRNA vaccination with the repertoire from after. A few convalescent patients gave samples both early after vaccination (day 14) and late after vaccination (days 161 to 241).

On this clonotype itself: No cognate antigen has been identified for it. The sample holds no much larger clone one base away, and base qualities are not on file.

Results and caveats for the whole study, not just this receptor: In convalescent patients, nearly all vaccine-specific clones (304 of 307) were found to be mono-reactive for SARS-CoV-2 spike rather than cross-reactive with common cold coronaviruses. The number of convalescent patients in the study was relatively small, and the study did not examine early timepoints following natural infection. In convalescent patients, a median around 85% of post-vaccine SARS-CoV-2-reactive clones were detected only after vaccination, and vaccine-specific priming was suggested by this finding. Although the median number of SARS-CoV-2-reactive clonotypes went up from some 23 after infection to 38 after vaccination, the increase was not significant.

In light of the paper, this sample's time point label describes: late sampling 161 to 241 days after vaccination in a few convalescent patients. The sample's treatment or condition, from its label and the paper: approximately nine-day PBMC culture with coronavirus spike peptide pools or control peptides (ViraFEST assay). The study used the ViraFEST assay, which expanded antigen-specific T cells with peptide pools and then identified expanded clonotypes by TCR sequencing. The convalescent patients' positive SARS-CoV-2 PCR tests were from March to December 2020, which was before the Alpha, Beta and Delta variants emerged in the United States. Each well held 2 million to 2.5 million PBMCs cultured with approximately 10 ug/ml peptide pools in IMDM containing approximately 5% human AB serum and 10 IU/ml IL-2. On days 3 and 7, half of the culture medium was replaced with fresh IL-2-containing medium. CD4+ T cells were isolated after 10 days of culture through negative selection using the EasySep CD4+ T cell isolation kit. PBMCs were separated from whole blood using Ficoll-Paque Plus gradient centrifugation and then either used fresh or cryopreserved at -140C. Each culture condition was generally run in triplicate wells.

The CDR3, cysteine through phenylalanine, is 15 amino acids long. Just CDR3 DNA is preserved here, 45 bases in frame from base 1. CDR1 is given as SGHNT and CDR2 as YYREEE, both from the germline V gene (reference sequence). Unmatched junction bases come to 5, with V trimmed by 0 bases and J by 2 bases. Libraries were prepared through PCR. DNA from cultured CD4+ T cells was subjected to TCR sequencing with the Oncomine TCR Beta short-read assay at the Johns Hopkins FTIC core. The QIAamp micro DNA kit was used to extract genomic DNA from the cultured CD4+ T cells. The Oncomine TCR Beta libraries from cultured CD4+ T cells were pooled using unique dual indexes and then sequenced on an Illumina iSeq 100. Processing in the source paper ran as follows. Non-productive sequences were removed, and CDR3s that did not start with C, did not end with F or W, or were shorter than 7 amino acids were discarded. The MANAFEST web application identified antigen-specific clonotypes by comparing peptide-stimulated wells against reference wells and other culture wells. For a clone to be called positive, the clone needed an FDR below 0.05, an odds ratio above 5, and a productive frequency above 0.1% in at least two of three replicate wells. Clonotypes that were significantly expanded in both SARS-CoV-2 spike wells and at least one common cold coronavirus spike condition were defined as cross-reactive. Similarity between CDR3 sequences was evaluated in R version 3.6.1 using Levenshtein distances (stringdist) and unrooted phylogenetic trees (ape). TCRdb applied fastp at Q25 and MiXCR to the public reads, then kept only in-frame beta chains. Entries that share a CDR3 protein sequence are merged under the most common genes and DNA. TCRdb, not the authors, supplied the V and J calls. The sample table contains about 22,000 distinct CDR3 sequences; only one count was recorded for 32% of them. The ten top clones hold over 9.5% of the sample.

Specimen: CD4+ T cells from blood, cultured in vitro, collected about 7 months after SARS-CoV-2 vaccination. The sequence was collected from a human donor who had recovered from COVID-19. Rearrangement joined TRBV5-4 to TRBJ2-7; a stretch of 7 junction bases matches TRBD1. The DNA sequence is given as TGTGCCAGCAGCTTGGCGGGGACAGTCACCTACGAGCAGTACTTC. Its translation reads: CASSLAGTVTYEQYF.